This TCR beta chain was profiled in a study of blood T cell repertoires in COVID-19. About the research overall: Italy, Spain and the United States were the sources of the convalescent and acute COVID-19 samples. From T cells, B-cell-depleted T cells, or PBMCs came the material, which was cDNA or gDNA.

As processed by the authors: Amplified reference gene primers provided the basis for estimating nucleated cell counts. This table comes from immunoSEQ multiplex PCR, and its TCRdb copy is limited to in-frame clones, with some not included. V, J and clone size reflect that table, while D and trimming were determined from the DNA. The table has 70,000 to 80,000 clones, roughly 89% seen once. The CDR3 loop spans 15 amino acids. The germline V gene has CDR1 MNHEY and CDR2 SVGAGI. Trimming at V came to 2 bases and at J to 5 bases, leaving 6 bases not matched to a gene. This clonotype was obtained from a human donor in a cohort sampled during active COVID-19. The rearrangement uses TRBV6-5 and TRBJ2-5; 9 nucleotides align to TRBD1. Sample: peripheral blood. The CDR3 nucleotides are TGTGCCAGCAGTTACGACTACAGGGGGCCGGAGACCCAGTACTTC. Translation: CASSYDYRGPETQYF.